This is a list of T cell receptor beta chains from one sample in a study of technical replicates of blood from several donors. Sequencing used immunoSEQ multiplex PCR; TCRdb keeps in-frame clones, though not all of them. This table holds some 80,000 clones, around 96% found once. The specimen sequenced was T cells isolated from PBMCs. These receptors were collected from a human donor in good health. The CDR3 runs from the conserved cysteine through the conserved F or W.

J: TRBJ2-1; V: TRBV30; CDR3: CAWRLAASSYNEQFF
J: TRBJ1-4; V: TRBV6-5; CDR3: CASSYDGGSAEKLFF
J: TRBJ1-2; V: TRBV11-2; CDR3: CASSPRTVINYGYTF
J: TRBJ2-3; V: TRBV9; CDR3: CASSYLAGPPTDTQYF
J: TRBJ2-3; V: TRBV27; CDR3: CASGQTTDTQYF
J: TRBJ2-5; V: TRBV4-1; CDR3: CASSQVYLETQYF
J: TRBJ1-2; V: TRBV6-5; CDR3: CASTGDDYGYTF
J: TRBJ1-5; V: TRBV5-1; CDR3: CASSLDGESNQPQHF
J: TRBJ2-1; V: TRBV11-3; CDR3: CASSFSLPGEQFF
J: TRBJ2-5; V: TRBV19; CDR3: CASKGLAGEGRLQETQYF
J: TRBJ1-2; V: TRBV6-5; CDR3: CASRGDRGRNYGYTF
J: TRBJ1-4; V: TRBV6-5; CDR3: CASSSRLGEKLFF
J: TRBJ2-3; V: TRBV19; CDR3: CASSIDPAGATDTQYF
J: TRBJ2-7; V: TRBV6-5; CDR3: CASSYFSGRPEQYF
J: TRBJ2-1; V: TRBV7-9; CDR3: CASTKKDRSSYNEQFF
J: TRBJ2-6; V: TRBV7-6; CDR3: CASSLDRVSGANVLTF
J: TRBJ2-7; V: TRBV30; CDR3: CACLGAYEQYF
J: TRBJ2-7; V: TRBV14; CDR3: CASSQGTGGYEQYF
J: TRBJ2-5; V: TRBV6-6; CDR3: CASSNSNQETQYF
J: TRBJ2-1; V: TRBV9; CDR3: CASSVAVSAIDEQFF
J: TRBJ2-7; V: TRBV5-1; CDR3: CASSLLAGGPDEQYF
J: TRBJ2-1; V: TRBV6-4; CDR3: CASSDSSGSYNEQFF
J: TRBJ2-7; V: TRBV5-6; CDR3: CASSPVPSSYEQYF
J: TRBJ2-1; V: TRBV6-4; CDR3: CASSSSGSSYNEQFF
J: TRBJ1-1; V: TRBV7-3; CDR3: CASSPSGGGTEAFF
J: TRBJ2-2; V: TRBV11-3; CDR3: CASSRVDRSNTGELFF
J: TRBJ2-2; V: TRBV4-3; CDR3: CASSQEVAGVAGELFF
J: TRBJ2-7; V: TRBV29-1; CDR3: CSVGDRGPYEQYF
J: TRBJ2-1; V: TRBV2; CDR3: CASRVFASGTSSYNEQFF
J: TRBJ2-1; V: TRBV6-5; CDR3: CASSPGIYEQFF
J: TRBJ1-2; V: TRBV10-3; CDR3: CAISVQQTTYGYTF